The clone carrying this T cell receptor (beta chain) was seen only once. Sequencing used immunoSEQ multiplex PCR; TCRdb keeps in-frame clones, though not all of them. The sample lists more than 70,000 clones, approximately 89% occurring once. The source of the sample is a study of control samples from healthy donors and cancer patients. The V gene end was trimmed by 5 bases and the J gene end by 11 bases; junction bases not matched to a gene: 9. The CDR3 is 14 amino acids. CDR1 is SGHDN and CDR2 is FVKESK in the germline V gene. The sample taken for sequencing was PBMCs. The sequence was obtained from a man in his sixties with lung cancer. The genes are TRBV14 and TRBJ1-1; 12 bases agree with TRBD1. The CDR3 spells CASSSGQGAVGAFF. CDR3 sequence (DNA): TGTGCCAGCAGCTCGGGACAGGGGGCTGTGGGGGCTTTCTTT. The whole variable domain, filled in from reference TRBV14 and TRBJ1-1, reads EAGVTQFPSHSVIEKGQTVTLRCDPISGHDNLYWYRRVMGKEIKFLLHFVKESKQDESGMPNNRFLAERTGGTYSTLKVQPAELEDSGVYFCASSSGQGAVGAFFGQGTRLTVV.